Described below is a single T cell receptor beta chain sequence and its context. The antigen is not known. Here the CDR3 omits its conserved ending phenylalanine or tryptophan, so a read error is the likely source. This sample's RNA came from whole unsorted tissue. This non-tumor lung sample came from over 3 cm beyond the tumor edge. TCRbeta libraries were built with three rounds of nested PCR, modified from ARM-PCR. TCRdb processed the multiplex PCR reads anew with MiXCR; each CDR3 protein has one entry. Of roughly 90,000 distinct CDR3 sequences in the sample, more than 65% were seen once. This entry is derived from a study of tumor and adjacent non-tumor tissue in lung cancer. Overall study findings and caveats: Normal lung showed higher cumulative top 100 clone frequency than tumor.

CDR1 and CDR2 (germline): SGHRS, YFSETQ. The CDR3 sequence is 14 residues long. The chain has TRBV5-1 and TRBJ1-5; TRBD1 matches 9 bases. This TCR was recovered from a woman between 45 and 60 years old with non-small cell lung cancer. Sequenced input: distant non-tumor lung tissue. The DNA for the CDR3 is TGCGCCAGCAGCTTGGGGGACAGGGCTCAGTCCCAGCATTTG. Translated: CASSLGDRAQSQHL.